These T cell receptor beta chains were read from a single sample in a study of blood T cell repertoires in COVID-19. The repertoire was sequenced with immunoSEQ multiplex PCR; TCRdb's copy has only in-frame clones and lacks some. In the table there are over 250,000 clones, 88% of which are singletons. Input material: PBMCs or T cells enriched from blood (not recorded which). Source of these receptors: a woman between 50 and 59 years old who had recovered from COVID-19. Both conserved end residues are trimmed from each CDR3.

j_gene,v_gene,CDR3aa
TRBJ2-3,TRBV5-8,ASSLVRQAVDTQY
TRBJ2-7,TRBV11-2,ASSLAAGNSYEQY
TRBJ1-1,TRBV2,ASSDWWGENTEAF
TRBJ1-2,TRBV5-1,ASSPRGQNGYT
TRBJ1-3,TRBV7-9,ASSNPGQRNTIY
TRBJ1-1,TRBV27,ASKREATEAF
TRBJ2-1,TRBV5-6,ASSLVGGSHNEQF
TRBJ1-5,TRBV2,ASSDNRGEKGNQPQH
TRBJ2-3,TRBV28,ASRGGAGHTDTQY
TRBJ1-2,TRBV29-1,SVTTGLNYGYT
TRBJ1-4,TRBV3-1/TRBV3-2,ASSQATGGSSEKLF
TRBJ2-3,TRBV14,ASSQGTGRRTNTDTQY
TRBJ2-1,TRBV28,ASSFAFTVGREGVMTYNEQF
TRBJ1-1,TRBV9,ASSHKQGEAF
TRBJ2-1,TRBV7-2,ASSLGQGSGEQF
TRBJ1-2,TRBV4-2,ASSQDLPQILLYGYT
TRBJ2-6,TRBV11-3,ASSNNRVGRSGANVLT
TRBJ1-1,TRBV28,ASSLDRLTEAF
TRBJ1-1,TRBV6-5,ASSYSGTGGETEAF
TRBJ1-6,TRBV9,ASREGTGGSPLH
TRBJ1-1,TRBV10-3,ATRAGQAKEAF
TRBJ1-3,TRBV2,ASTITGDGNTIY
TRBJ1-1,TRBV5-4,ASSGQSRIMNTEAF
TRBJ2-7,TRBV5-1,AERPGPYEQY
TRBJ2-7,TRBV27,ASSRGHAHYSYEQY
TRBJ1-3,TRBV5-6,ASSLGATSGNTIY
TRBJ1-1,TRBV7-8,ASSSQGQLNTEAF
TRBJ2-2,TRBV28,ASSSIRDRVLTGELF
TRBJ2-3,TRBV5-4,ASSPPGGVNTDTQY
TRBJ1-6,TRBV9,ASSVDLQNSPLH
TRBJ2-7,TRBV4-3,ASSQSIALAGLSYEQY
TRBJ2-4,TRBV18,ASSPGQENIQY
TRBJ2-1,TRBV9,ASSGTGQEYNEQF
TRBJ1-4,TRBV25-1,ASSDMTGPNEKLF
TRBJ2-1,TRBV5-4,ASSLPPTGNEQF
TRBJ1-4,TRBV19,ASSISTTNEKLF
TRBJ2-7,TRBV5-1,ASNTGTGDSYEQY
TRBJ2-5,TRBV6-2/TRBV6-3,ASSSQGDQETQY
TRBJ1-6,TRBV30,AWTERTGRGSPLH
TRBJ2-6,TRBV7-9,ASSSGGTGASSGANVLT
TRBJ1-5,TRBV27,ASSPSGFGNQPQH
TRBJ1-1,TRBV7-2,ASSKGQGWNTEAF
TRBJ2-5,TRBV9,ASSPRIAPLETQY
TRBJ2-1,TRBV10-3,AISVGRAGEGNEQF
TRBJ2-3,TRBV27,ASSFSGTSTDTQY
TRBJ2-1,TRBV18,ASSATGQGSNEQF
TRBJ1-1,TRBV6-2/TRBV6-3,ASSYSGGATEAF
TRBJ1-2,TRBV28,ASSLSSTGNGYT
TRBJ2-2,TRBV6-4,ASSDSGQTGELF
TRBJ1-1,TRBV30,AWSDSNTEAF
TRBJ2-3,TRBV5-8,ASSLGGVTRQY
TRBJ1-1,TRBV4-2,ASSHSRQGTLTLG
TRBJ1-6,TRBV7-9,ASSQGSLGPNSPLH
TRBJ1-3,TRBV19,ASSTGGQGTGNTIY
TRBJ2-1,TRBV9,ASSAQSSGQF